Shown below are 14 T cell receptor beta chains from a single sample sequenced in a study of cytomegalovirus exposure and HLA in healthy donors (dated by TCRdb to the late 2010s). The protocol used for the library was the immunoSEQ multiplex PCR assay. The multiplex PCR relied on a mix of 60 forward primers for TCR Vbeta segments and 13 reverse primers for TCR Jbeta segments. In its TCRdb copy, this immuneACCESS table keeps in-frame sequences only and misses some clones. Where compared with another copy, unresolved V genes explain less than half of these, and the others have no known cause. The sample table lists hundreds of thousands of clones, around four fifths of them with a count of one. The biggest ten clones account for less than 0.6% of the sample. Sequencing was carried out using PBMCs. The receptor set was obtained from a boy between 10 and 17 years old in good health and CMV-seronegative.

The V and J genes are TRBV10-3 and TRBJ2-1; possibly TRBD1 for D (6 bases). The CDR3 is made up of 11 amino acids. The V and J ends lost 10 bases and 9 bases respectively, with 13 bases between them. Germline V CDR1 and CDR2: ENHRY, SYGVKD. CDR3 loop: CATGVGFEQFF. DNA of the CDR3: TGTGCCACAGGGGTTGGGTTTGAGCAGTTCTTC.

The rearrangement uses TRBV19 and TRBJ2-5; tentative D call: TRBD2 (6 bases). The CDR3 runs 17 residues. Germline V gene lookup returns CDR1 LNHDA and CDR2 SQIVND (reference sequence). The V gene lost 6 bases and the J gene lost 2 bases, with 22 bases spanning the gap. CDR3 protein: CASRKVGRGVPQETQYF. Here the CDR3 DNA reads TGTGCCAGTAGAAAGGTCGGGAGAGGGGTCCCACAAGAGACCCAGTACTTC.

J is TRBJ1-1 and V is TRBV6-4, with a weak D call TRBD1 (5 bases). The CDR3 sequence is 16 residues long. Germline-derived CDR1 and CDR2 are MRHNA and SNTAGT. The V and J ends lost 4 bases and 1 base respectively, with 16 bases between them. CDR3 amino acids: CASSATYRTPNTEAFF. The CDR3, as DNA: TGTGCCAGCAGTGCCACTTACAGGACCCCGAACACTGAAGCTTTCTTT.

This chain connects TRBV7-9 to TRBJ1-3; a possible D gene is TRBD1 (6 bases). Germline values: CDR1 SEHNR, CDR2 FQNEAQ (reference sequence). The V and J ends lost 1 base and 0 bases respectively, with 10 bases between them. The CDR3 has 16 residues. The CDR3 here is CASSLDRDISGNTIYF. Written as DNA, the CDR3 is TGTGCCAGCAGCTTAGACCGGGACATCTCTGGAAACACCATATATTTT. Full variable domain (outside the CDR3, taken from reference TRBV7-9 and TRBJ1-3): DTGVSQNPRHKITKRGQNVTFRCDPISEHNRLYWYRQTLGQGPEFLTYFQNEAQLEKSRLLSDRFSAERPKGSFSTLEIQRTEQGDSAMYLCASSLDRDISGNTIYFGEGSWLTVV.

This sequence joins TRBV5-5 and TRBJ1-1, with D possibly being TRBD1 (6 bases). Germline V gene sequence: CDR1 SGHKS, CDR2 YYEKEE (reference sequence). V was cut by 3 bases and J by 10 bases, with 16 bases left in between. CDR3 size: 13 residues. CDR3: CASSYLSGETAFF. The CDR3 bases are TGTGCCAGCAGCTACCTTTCAGGGGAAACAGCTTTCTTT.

The rearrangement uses TRBV7-9 and TRBJ2-7; 15 bases line up with TRBD2. This CDR3 contains 16 residues. With 4 bases clipped from V and 4 bases from J, the junction kept 5 bases outside the gene matches. Germline CDR1 and CDR2: SEHNR and FQNEAQ (reference sequence). In DNA, the CDR3 is TGTGCCAGCAGCTCGGGACTAGCGGGAGGTGAATACGAGCAGTACTTC. This gives the protein CASSSGLAGGEYEQYF.

The chain recombines TRBV9 with TRBJ2-5; tentatively, D is TRBD1 (5 bases). Germline V gene sequence: CDR1 SGDLS, CDR2 YYNGEE. V lost 4 bases and J lost 4, with 11 bases in between. This CDR3 comprises 13 residues. For the CDR3, the DNA is TGTGCCAGCAGCCCAAGACAGTCAGAGACCCAGTACTTC. Its protein is CASSPRQSETQYF.

The gene calls are TRBV5-7 and TRBJ1-2, with unresolved D. TRBV5-7 is treated as an ORF (open reading frame) with a function not yet certain. V shed 0 bases and J shed 5 bases, with 8 bases lying between them. The CDR3 has 13 residues. CDR3 in DNA: TGTGCCAGCAGCTTGGATCTAGATTATGGCTACACCTTC. The encoded protein is CASSLDLDYGYTF.

This clone appeared once. The rearrangement links TRBV5-8 to TRBJ2-5, with D perhaps matching TRBD2 (5 bases). Germline V lookup: CDR1 SGHTS, CDR2 YDEGEE. The CDR3 has 15 residues. V was cut by 1 base and J by 5 bases, with 15 bases left in between. CDR3 sequence (DNA): TGTGCCAGCAGCTTGTTACGGAGGCTTGGGGAGACCCAGTACTTC. Its translation: CASSLLRRLGETQYF.

V gene TRBV6-5 combines with J gene TRBJ2-5, with 10 bases that match TRBD1. The germline V gene encodes CDR1 MNHEY and CDR2 SVGAGI. This CDR3 contains 15 residues. The J segment lost 5 bases and the V segment lost 8 bases, leaving 11 bases of the junction unmatched. The CDR3 here is CASGRGTGVAETQYF. The CDR3 DNA reads as TGTGCCAGCGGCCGCGGGACAGGGGTGGCGGAGACCCAGTACTTC.

The rearrangement links TRBV7-3 to TRBJ1-1; D not certain. Trimming left V 1 base short and J 4 bases short, with 13 bases between. The germline V gene encodes CDR1 SGHTA and CDR2 FQGTGA. The CDR3 extends over 15 amino acids. The CDR3 protein is CASSLISAPGTEAFF. DNA of the CDR3: TGTGCCAGCAGCTTAATTAGTGCCCCGGGCACTGAAGCTTTCTTT.

The J gene is TRBJ1-6, the V gene TRBV5-1; 9 bases are a match to TRBD1. The CDR3 extends over 17 amino acids. CDR1 and CDR2 (germline): SGHRS, YFSETQ. V lost 0 bases and J lost 8; bases outside the gene matches: 9. The CDR3 DNA reads as TGCGCCAGCAGCTTGGGGTTCCGGGGACAGGGCTATTCACCCCTCCACTTT. Translating gives CASSLGFRGQGYSPLHF.

V is TRBV6-5 and J is TRBJ2-7, with no clear D. The CDR3 has 15 residues. V was clipped by 0 bases and J by 0 bases, with 9 bases between them. Germline CDR1 reads MNHEY; CDR2 reads SVGAGI. CDR3 sequence reads: CASSYSAGSSYEQYF. For the CDR3, the DNA is TGTGCCAGCAGTTACTCGGCAGGCAGCTCCTACGAGCAGTACTTC.

The V and J genes are TRBV5-1 and TRBJ2-5, with D perhaps TRBD2 (7 bases). The CDR3 extends over 13 amino acids. The V end was cut by 4 bases, the J end by 4 bases, with 11 bases between. CDR1 is SGHRS and CDR2 is YFSETQ in the germline V gene. The CDR3: CASSTGGAETQYF. CDR3 nucleotide sequence: TGCGCCAGCAGCACGGGGGGCGCAGAGACCCAGTACTTC.